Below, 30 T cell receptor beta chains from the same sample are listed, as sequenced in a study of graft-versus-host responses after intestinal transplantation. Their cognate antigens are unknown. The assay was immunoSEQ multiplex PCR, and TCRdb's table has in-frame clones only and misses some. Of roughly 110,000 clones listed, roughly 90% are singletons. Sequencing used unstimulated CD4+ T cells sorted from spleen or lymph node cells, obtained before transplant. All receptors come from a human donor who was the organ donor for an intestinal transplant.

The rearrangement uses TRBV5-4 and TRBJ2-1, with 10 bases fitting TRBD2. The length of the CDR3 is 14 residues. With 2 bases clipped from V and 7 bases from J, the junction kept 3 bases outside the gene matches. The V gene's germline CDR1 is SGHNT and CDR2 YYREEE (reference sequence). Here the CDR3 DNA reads TGTGCCAGCAGCTTTAGCGGGAGGTCGAATGAGCAGTTCTTC. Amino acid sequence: CASSFSGRSNEQFF.

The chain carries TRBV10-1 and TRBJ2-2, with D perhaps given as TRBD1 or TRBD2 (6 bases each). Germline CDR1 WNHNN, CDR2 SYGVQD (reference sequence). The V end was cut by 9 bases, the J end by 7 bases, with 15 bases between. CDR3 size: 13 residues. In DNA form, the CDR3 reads TGCGCCAGAAGGGGGGAGCGGAACGGGGAGCTGTTTTTT. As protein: CARRGERNGELFF.

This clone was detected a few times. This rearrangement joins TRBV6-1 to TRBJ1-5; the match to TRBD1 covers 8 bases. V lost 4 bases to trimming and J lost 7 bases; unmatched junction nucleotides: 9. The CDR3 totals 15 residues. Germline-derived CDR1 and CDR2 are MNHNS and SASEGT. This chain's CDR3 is CASSVRTGSEQPQHF. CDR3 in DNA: TGTGCCAGCAGTGTCCGGACAGGGTCGGAGCAGCCCCAGCATTTT.

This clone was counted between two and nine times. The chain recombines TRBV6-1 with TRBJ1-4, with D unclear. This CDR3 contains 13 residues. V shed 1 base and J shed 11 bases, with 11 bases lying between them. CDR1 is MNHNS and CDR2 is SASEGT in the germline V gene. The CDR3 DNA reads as TGTGCCAGCAGTGAAGACCCGGGTACGAAACTGTTTTTT. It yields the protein CASSEDPGTKLFF.

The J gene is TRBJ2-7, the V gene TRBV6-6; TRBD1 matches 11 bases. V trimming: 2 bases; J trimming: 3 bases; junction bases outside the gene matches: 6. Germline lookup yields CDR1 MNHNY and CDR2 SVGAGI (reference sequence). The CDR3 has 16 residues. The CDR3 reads CASSYGGQGDLYEQYF. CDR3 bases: TGTGCCAGCAGTTACGGGGGACAGGGGGACCTCTACGAGCAGTACTTC.

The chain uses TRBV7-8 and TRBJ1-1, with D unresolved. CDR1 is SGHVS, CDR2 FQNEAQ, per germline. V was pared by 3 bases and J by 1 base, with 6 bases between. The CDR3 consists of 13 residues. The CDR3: CASSFTGNTEAFF. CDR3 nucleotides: TGTGCCAGCAGCTTCACCGGGAACACTGAAGCTTTCTTT.

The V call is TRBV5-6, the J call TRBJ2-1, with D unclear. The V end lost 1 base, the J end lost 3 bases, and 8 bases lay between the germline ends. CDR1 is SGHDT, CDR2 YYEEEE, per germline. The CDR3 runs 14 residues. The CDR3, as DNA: TGTGCCAGCAGCTTGAGACAAATCTACAATGAGCAGTTCTTC. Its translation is CASSLRQIYNEQFF.

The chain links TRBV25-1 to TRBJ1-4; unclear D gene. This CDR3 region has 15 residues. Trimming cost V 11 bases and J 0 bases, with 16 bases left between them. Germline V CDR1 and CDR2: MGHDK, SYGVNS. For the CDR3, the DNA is TGTGCCTCCAGCCCCGTTAAGACAACTAATGAAAAACTGTTTTTT. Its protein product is CASSPVKTTNEKLFF.

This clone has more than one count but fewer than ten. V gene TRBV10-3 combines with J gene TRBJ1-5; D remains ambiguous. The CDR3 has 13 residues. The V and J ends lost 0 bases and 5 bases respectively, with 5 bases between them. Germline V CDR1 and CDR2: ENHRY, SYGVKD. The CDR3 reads CAISESSDQPQHF. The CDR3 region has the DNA TGTGCCATCAGTGAGTCGTCCGATCAGCCCCAGCATTTT.

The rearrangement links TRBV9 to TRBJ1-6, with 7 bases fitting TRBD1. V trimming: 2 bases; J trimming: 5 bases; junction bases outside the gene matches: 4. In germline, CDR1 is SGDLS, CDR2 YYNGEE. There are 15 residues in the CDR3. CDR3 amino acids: CASSVSGQNNSPLHF. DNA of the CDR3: TGTGCCAGCAGCGTGTCGGGACAGAATAATTCACCCCTCCACTTT. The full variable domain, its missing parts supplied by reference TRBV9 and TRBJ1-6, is DSGVTQTPKHLITATGQRVTLRCSPRSGDLSVYWYQQSLDQGLQFLIQYYNGEERAKGNILERFSAQQFPDLHSELNLSSLELGDSALYFCASSVSGQNNSPLHFGNGTRLTVT.

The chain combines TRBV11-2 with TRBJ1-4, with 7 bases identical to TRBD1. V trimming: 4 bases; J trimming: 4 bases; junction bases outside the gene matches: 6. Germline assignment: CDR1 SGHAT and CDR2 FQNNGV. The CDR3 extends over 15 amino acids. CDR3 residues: CASSSRQGVNEKLFF. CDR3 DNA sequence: TGTGCCAGCAGCTCTAGACAGGGTGTTAATGAAAAACTGTTTTTT.

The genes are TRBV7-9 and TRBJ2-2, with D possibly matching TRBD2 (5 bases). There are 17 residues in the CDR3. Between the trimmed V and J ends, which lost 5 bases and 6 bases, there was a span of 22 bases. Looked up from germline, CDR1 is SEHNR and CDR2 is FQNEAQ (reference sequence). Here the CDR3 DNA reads TGTGCCAGCAGCCCGACATACGGGGAAAGGGTCGCCGGGGAGCTGTTTTTT. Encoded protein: CASSPTYGERVAGELFF. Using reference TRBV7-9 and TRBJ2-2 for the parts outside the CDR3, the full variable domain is DTGVSQNPRHKITKRGQNVTFRCDPISEHNRLYWYRQTLGQGPEFLTYFQNEAQLEKSRLLSDRFSAERPKGSFSTLEIQRTEQGDSAMYLCASSPTYGERVAGELFFGEGSRLTVL.

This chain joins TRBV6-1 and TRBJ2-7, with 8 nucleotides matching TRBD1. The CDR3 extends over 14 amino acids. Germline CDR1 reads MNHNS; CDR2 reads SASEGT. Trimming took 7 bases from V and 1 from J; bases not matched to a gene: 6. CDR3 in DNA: TGTGCCAGCACCCGGACAGGGCGATCCTACGAGCAGTACTTC. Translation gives CASTRTGRSYEQYF.

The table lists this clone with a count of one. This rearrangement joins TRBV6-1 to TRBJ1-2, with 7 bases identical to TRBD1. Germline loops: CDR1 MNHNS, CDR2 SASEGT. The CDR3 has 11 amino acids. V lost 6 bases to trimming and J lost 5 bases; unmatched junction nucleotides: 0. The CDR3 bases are TGTGCCAGCAGGACAGGGTATGGCTACACCTTC. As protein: CASRTGYGYTF.

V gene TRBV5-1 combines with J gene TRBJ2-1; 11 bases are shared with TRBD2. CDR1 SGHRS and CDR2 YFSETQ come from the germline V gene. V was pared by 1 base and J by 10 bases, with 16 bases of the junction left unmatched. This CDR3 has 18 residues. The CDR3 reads CASSLQGSGRDLLSEQFF. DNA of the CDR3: TGCGCCAGCAGCTTGCAAGGTAGCGGGAGGGACCTTCTATCAGAGCAGTTCTTC.

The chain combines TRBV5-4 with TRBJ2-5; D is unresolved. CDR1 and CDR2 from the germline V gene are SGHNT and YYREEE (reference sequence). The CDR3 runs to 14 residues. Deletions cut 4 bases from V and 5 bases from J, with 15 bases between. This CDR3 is CASSPGRAAETQYF. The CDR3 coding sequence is TGTGCCAGCAGCCCCGGACGGGCGGCCGAGACCCAGTACTTC.

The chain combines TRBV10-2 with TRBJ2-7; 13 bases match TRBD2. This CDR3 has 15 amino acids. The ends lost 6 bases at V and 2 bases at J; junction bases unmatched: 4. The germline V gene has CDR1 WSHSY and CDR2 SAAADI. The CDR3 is CASSDGTSGAYEQYF. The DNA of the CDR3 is TGCGCCAGCAGCGATGGGACTAGCGGGGCCTACGAGCAGTACTTC.

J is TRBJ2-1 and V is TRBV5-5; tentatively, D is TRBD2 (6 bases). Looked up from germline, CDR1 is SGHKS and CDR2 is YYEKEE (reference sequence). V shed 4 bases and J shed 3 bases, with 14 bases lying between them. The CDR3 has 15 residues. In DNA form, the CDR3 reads TGTGCCAGCAGCGGGGCATTGCGGGACTACAATGAGCAGTTCTTC. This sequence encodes CASSGALRDYNEQFF.

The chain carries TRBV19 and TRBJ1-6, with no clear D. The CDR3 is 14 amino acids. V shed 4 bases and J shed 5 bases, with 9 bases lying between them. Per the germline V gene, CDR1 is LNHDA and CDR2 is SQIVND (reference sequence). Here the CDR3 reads CASSTTGDNSPLHF. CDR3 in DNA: TGTGCCAGTAGTACGACGGGAGATAATTCACCCCTCCACTTT.

As DNA, the CDR3 is TGTGCCATCAGCCCCCAGGGGAGAGTGGAGACCCAGTACTTC. Encoded protein: CAISPQGRVETQYF. This chain joins TRBV10-3 and TRBJ2-5, with TRBD1 as a possible D gene (6 bases). The CDR3 length is 14 residues. Germline CDR1 ENHRY, CDR2 SYGVKD. V was shortened by 6 bases and J by 5 bases, with 16 bases between the two germline ends.

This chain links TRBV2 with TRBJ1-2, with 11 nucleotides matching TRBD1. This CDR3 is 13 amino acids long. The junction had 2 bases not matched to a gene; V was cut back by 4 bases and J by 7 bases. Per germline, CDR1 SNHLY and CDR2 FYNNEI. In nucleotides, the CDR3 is TGTGCCAGCAGTGGGGACAGGGGGGTTGGCTACACCTTC. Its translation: CASSGDRGVGYTF.

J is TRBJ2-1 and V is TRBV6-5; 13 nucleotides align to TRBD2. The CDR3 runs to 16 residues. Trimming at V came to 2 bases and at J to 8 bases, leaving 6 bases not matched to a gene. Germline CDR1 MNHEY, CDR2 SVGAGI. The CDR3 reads CASSYRGLAGADEQFF. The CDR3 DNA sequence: TGTGCCAGCAGTTACCGCGGACTAGCGGGAGCTGATGAGCAGTTCTTC.

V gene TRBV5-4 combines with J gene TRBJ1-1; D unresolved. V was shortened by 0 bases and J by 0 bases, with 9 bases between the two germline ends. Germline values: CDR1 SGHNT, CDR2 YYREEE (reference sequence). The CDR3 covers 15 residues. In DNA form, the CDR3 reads TGTGCCAGCAGCTTGGTGGTAGGAGTGAACACTGAAGCTTTCTTT. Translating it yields CASSLVVGVNTEAFF.

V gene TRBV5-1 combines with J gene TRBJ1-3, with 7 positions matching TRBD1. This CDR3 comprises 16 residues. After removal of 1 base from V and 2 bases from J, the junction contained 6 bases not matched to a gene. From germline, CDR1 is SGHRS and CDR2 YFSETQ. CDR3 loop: CASSLTPTGPGNTIYF. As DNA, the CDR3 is TGCGCCAGCAGCTTGACCCCGACAGGGCCTGGAAACACCATATATTTT. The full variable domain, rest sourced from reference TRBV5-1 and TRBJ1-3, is KAGVTQTPRYLIKTRGQQVTLSCSPISGHRSVSWYQQTPGQGLQFLFEYFSETQRNKGNFPGRFSGRQFSNSRSEMNVSTLELGDSALYLCASSLTPTGPGNTIYFGEGSWLTVV.

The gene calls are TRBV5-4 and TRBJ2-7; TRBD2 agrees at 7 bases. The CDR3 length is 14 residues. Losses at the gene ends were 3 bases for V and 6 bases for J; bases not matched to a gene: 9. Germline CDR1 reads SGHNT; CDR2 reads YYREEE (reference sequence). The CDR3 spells CASSSSGGRIEQYF. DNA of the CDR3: TGTGCCAGCAGCTCTAGCGGAGGCAGGATCGAGCAGTACTTC.

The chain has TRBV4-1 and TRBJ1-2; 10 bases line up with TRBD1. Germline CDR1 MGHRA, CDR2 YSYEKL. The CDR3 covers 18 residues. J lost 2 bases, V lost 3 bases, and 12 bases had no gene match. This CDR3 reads CASSQRQGANKGNYGYTF. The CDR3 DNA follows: TGCGCCAGCAGCCAGAGACAGGGGGCTAATAAGGGAAACTATGGCTACACCTTC.

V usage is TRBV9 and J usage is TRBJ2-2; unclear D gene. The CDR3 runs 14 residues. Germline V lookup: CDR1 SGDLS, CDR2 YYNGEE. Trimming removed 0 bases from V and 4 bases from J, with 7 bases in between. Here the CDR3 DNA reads TGTGCCAGCAGCGTAGCTCCACTCACCGGGGAGCTGTTTTTT. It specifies CASSVAPLTGELFF.

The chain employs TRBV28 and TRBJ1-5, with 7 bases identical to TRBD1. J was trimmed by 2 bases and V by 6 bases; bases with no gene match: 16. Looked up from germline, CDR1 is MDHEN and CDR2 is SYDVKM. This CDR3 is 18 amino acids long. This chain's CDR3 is CASSRVGRGQGGNQPQHF. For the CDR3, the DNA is TGTGCCAGCAGCCGAGTCGGGAGGGGGCAAGGGGGCAATCAGCCCCAGCATTTT. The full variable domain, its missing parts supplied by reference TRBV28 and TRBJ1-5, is DVKVTQSSRYLVKRTGEKVFLECVQDMDHENMFWYRQDPGLGLRLIYFSYDVKMKEKGDIPEGYSVSREKKERFSLILESASTNQTSMYLCASSRVGRGQGGNQPQHFGDGTRLSIL.

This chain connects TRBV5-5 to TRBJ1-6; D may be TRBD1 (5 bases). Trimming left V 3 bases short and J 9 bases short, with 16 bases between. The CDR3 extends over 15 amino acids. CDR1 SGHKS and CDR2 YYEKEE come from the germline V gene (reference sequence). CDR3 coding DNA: TGTGCCAGCAGCTCCCGCGAGGGGCTCGTTTCACCCCTCCACTTT. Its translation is CASSSREGLVSPLHF.

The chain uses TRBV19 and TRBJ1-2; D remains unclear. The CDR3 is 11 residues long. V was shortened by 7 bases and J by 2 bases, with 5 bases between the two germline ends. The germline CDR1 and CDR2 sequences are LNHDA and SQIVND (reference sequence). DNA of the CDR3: TGTGCCAGTACTCTGAACTATGGCTACACCTTC. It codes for CASTLNYGYTF.